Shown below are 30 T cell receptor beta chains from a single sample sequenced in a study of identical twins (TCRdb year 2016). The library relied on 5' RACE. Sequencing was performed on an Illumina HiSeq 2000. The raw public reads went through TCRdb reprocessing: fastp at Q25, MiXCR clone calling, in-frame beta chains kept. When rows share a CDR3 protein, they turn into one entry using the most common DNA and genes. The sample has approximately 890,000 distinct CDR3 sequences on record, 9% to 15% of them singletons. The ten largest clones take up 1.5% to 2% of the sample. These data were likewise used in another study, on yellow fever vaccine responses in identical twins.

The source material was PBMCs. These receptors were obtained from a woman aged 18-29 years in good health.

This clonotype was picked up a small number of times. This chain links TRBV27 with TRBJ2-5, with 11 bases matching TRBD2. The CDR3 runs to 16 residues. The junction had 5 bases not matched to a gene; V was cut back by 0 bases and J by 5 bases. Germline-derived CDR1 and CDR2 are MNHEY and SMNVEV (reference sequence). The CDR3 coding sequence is TGTGCCAGCAGTTTATCGCGACTAGCGGGGATGGAGACCCAGTACTTC. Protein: CASSLSRLAGMETQYF.

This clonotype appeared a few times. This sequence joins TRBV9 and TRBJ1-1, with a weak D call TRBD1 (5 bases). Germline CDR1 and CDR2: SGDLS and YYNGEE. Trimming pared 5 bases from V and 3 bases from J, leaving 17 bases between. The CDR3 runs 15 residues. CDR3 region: CASRGGGMPYTEAFF. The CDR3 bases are TGTGCCAGCAGGGGGGGAGGGATGCCGTACACTGAAGCTTTCTTT. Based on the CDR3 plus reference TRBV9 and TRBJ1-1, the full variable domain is DSGVTQTPKHLITATGQRVTLRCSPRSGDLSVYWYQQSLDQGLQFLIQYYNGEERAKGNILERFSAQQFPDLHSELNLSSLELGDSALYFCASRGGGMPYTEAFFGQGTRLTVV.

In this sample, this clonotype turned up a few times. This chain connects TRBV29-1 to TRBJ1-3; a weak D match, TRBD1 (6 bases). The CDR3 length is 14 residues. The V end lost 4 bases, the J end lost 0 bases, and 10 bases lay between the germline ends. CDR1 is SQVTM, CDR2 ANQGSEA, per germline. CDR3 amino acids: CSVGTANSGNTIYF. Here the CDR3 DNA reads TGCAGCGTTGGGACAGCGAACTCTGGAAACACCATATATTTT.

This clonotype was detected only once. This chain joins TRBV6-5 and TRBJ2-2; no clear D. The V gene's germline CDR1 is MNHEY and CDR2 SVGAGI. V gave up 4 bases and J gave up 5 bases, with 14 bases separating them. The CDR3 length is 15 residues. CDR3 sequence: CASSFQIGQTGELFF. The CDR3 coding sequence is TGTGCCAGCAGTTTCCAGATTGGGCAAACCGGGGAGCTGTTTTTT.

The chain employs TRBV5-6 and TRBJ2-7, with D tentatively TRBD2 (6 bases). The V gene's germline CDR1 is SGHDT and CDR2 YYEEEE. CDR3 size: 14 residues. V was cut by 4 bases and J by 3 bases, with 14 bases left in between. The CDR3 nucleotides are TGTGCCAGCAGCGGACCAACTAGCAACTACGAGCAGTACTTC. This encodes CASSGPTSNYEQYF.

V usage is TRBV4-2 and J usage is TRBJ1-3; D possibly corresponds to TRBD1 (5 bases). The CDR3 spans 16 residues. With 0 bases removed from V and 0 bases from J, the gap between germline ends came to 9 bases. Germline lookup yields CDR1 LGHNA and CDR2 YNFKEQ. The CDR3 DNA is TGTGCCAGCAGCCAAGATCTCCAGGGCTCTGGAAACACCATATATTTT. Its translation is CASSQDLQGSGNTIYF.

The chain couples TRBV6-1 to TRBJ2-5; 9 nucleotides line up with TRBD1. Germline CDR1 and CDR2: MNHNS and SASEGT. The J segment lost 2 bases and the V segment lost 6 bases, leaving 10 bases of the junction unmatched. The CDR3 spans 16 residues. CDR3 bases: TGTGCCAGCAGACCCGGGACAGGGAGGAAGCAAGAGACCCAGTACTTC. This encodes CASRPGTGRKQETQYF.

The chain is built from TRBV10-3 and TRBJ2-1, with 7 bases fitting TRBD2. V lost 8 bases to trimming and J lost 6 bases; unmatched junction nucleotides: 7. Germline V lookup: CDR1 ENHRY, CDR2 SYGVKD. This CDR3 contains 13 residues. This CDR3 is CAILGGRSNEQFF. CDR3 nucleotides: TGTGCCATCTTGGGGGGGAGGAGCAATGAGCAGTTCTTC.

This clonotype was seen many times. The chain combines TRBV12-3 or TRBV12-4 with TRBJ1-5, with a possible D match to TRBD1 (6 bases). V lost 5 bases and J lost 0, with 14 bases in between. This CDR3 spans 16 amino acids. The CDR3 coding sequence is TGTGCCAGCAGTGCGACAGGATTTTATAGCAATCAGCCCCAGCATTTT. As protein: CASSATGFYSNQPQHF.

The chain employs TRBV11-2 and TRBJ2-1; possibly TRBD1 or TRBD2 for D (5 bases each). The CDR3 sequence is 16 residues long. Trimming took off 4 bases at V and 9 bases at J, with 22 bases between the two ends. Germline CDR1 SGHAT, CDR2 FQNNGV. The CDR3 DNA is TGTGCCAGCAGCTCCCTAACAGGAGGCGCCATGGTTGAGCAGTTCTTC. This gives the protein CASSSLTGGAMVEQFF.

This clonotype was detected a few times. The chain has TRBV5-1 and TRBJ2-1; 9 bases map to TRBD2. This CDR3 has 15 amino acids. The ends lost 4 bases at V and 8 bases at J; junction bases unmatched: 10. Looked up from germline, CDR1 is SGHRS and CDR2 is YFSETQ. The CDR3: CASSLGTSPNHEQFF. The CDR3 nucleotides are TGCGCCAGCAGCCTCGGGACTAGCCCCAACCATGAGCAGTTCTTC. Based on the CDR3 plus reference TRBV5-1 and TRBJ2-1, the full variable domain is KAGVTQTPRYLIKTRGQQVTLSCSPISGHRSVSWYQQTPGQGLQFLFEYFSETQRNKGNFPGRFSGRQFSNSRSEMNVSTLELGDSALYLCASSLGTSPNHEQFFGPGTRLTVL.

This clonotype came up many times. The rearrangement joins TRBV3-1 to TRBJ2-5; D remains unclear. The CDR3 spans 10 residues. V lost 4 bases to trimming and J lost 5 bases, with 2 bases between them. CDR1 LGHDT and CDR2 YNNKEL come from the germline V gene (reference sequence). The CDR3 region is CASSRETQYF. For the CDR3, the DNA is TGTGCCAGCAGCCGGGAGACCCAGTACTTC.

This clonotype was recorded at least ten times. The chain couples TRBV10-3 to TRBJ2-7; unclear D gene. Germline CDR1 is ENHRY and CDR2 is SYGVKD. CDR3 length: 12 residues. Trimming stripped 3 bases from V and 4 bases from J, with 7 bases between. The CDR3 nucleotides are TGTGCCATCAGTGATTCGGAGTACGAGCAGTACGTC. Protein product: CAISDSEYEQYV.

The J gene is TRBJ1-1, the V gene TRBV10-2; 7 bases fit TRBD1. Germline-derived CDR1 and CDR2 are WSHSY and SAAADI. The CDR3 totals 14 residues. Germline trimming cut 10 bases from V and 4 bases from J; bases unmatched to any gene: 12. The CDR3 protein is CATRGGGRGTEAFF. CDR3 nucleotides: TGCGCCACCAGGGGGGGGGGAAGGGGCACTGAAGCTTTCTTT.

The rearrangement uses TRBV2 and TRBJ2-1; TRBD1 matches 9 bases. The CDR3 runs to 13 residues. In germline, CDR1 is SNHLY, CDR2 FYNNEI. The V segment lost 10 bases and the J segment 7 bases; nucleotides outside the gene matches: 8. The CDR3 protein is CAISRDRANEQFF. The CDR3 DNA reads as TGTGCCATATCAAGGGACAGGGCGAATGAGCAGTTCTTC.

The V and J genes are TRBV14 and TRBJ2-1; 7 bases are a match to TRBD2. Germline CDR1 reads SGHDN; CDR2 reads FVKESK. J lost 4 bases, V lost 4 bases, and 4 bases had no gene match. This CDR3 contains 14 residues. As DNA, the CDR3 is TGTGCCAGCAGCCCCCGGACTAGGTACAATGAGCAGTTCTTC. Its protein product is CASSPRTRYNEQFF.

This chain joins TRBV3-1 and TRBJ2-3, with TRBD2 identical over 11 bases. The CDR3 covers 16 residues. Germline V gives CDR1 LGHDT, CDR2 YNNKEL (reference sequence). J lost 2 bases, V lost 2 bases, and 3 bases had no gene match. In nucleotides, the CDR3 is TGTGCCAGCAGCCAAACGACTAGCGGGACCACAGATACGCAGTATTTT. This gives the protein CASSQTTSGTTDTQYF.

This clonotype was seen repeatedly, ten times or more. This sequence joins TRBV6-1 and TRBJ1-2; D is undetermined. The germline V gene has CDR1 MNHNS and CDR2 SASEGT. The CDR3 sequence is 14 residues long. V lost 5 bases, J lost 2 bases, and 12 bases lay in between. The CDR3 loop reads CASSRTDSNYGYTF. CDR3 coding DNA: TGTGCCAGCAGTCGGACGGACTCGAACTATGGCTACACCTTC.

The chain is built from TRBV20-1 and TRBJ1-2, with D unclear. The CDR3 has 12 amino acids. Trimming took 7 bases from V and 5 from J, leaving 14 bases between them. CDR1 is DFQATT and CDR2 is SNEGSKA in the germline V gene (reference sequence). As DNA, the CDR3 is TGCAGTGGAAGCGACACCGGGTATGGCTACACCTTC. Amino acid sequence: CSGSDTGYGYTF.

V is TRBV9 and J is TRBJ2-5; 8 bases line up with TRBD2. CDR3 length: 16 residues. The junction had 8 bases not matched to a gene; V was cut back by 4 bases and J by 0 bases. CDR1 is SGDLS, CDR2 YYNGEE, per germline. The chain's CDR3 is CASSPSGTRYQETQYF. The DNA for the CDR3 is TGTGCCAGCAGCCCGAGTGGGACTAGGTACCAAGAGACCCAGTACTTC. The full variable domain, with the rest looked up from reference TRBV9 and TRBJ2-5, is DSGVTQTPKHLITATGQRVTLRCSPRSGDLSVYWYQQSLDQGLQFLIQYYNGEERAKGNILERFSAQQFPDLHSELNLSSLELGDSALYFCASSPSGTRYQETQYFGPGTRLLVL.

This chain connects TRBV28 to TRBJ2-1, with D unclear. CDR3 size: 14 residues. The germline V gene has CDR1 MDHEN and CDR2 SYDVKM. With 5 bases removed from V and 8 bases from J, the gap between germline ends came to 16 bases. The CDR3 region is CASSPISMTDEQFF. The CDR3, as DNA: TGTGCCAGCAGTCCCATATCTATGACGGATGAGCAGTTCTTC.

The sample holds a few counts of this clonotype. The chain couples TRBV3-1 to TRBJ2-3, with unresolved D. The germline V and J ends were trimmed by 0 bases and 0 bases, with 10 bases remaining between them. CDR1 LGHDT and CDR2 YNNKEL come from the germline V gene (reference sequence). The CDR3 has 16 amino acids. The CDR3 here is CASSQDASYSTDTQYF. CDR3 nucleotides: TGTGCCAGCAGCCAAGATGCCAGCTACAGCACAGATACGCAGTATTTT.

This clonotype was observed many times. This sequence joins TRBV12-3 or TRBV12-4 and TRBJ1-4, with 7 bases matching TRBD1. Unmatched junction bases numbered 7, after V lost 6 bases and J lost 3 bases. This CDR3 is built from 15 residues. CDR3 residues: CASSPGGSANEKLFF. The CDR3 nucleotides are TGTGCCAGCAGCCCAGGGGGGTCGGCTAATGAAAAACTGTTTTTT.

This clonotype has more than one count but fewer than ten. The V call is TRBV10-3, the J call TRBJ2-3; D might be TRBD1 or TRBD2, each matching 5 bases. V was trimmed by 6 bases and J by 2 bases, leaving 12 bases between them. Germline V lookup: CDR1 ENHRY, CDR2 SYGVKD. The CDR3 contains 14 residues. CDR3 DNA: TGTGCCATCAGAGGGACGGCCAACACAGATACGCAGTATTTT. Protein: CAIRGTANTDTQYF.

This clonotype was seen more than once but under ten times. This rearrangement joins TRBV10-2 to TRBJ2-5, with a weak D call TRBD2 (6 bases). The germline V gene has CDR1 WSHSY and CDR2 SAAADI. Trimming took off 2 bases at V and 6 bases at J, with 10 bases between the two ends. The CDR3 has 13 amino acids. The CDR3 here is CASSEGGRQTQYF. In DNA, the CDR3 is TGCGCCAGCAGTGAGGGGGGGAGGCAGACCCAGTACTTC.

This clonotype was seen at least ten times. CDR3 DNA: TGTGCCAGCAGTTTTCAGGCTAGCGGGAGTCGAGGGGAGACCCAGTACTTC. Translation gives CASSFQASGSRGETQYF. The chain links TRBV27 to TRBJ2-5; 10 bases are shared with TRBD2. There are 17 residues in the CDR3. The V and J ends lost 3 bases and 5 bases, in that order; junction bases with no gene match: 12. Germline CDR1 is MNHEY and CDR2 is SMNVEV (reference sequence).

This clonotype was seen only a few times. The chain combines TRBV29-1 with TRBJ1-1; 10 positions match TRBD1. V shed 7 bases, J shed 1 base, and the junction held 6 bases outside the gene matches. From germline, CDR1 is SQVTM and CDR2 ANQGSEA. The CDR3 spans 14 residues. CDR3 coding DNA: TGCAGCGGTGTAGGACAGGGGGGGAACACTGAAGCTTTCTTT. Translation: CSGVGQGGNTEAFF.

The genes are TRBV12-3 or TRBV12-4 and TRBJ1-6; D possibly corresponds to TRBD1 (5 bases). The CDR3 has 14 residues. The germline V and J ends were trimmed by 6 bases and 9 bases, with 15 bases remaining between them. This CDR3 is CASRRTGAGSPLHF. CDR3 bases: TGTGCCAGCAGAAGGACCGGGGCTGGTTCACCCCTCCACTTT.

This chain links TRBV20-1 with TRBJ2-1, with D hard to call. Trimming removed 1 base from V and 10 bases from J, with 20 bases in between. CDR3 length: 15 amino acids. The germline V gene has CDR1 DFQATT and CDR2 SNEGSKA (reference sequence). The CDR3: CSARVGDVAWSEQFF. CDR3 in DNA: TGCAGTGCTAGAGTCGGAGATGTCGCTTGGTCGGAGCAGTTCTTC.

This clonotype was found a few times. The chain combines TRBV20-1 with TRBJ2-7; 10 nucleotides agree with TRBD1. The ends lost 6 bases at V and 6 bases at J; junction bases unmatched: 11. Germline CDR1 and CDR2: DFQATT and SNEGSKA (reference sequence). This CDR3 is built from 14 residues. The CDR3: CSARRTGGFSEQYF. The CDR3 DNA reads TGCAGTGCCAGGAGGACAGGGGGATTCTCCGAGCAGTACTTC.